These 28 T cell receptor beta chains originate from one sample sequenced in a study of CD8 T cells in Susac syndrome. Reverse transcription of about 0.5 to 1 ug RNA used random hexamers. Via MiXCR, TCRdb re-called the immunoSEQ multiplex PCR reads, giving one row per CDR3 protein. Among 100,000 or so distinct CDR3 sequences, 95% were seen once, and the ten largest hold approximately 0.3%. Specimen: CD8+ T cells from PBMCs. The receptors come from a human donor with Susac syndrome.

This clonotype was observed a single time. The chain has TRBV15 and TRBJ2-5, with D perhaps TRBD2 (6 bases). CDR1 is LNHNV and CDR2 is YYDKDF in the germline V gene (reference sequence). This CDR3 has 12 residues. The V gene lost 8 bases and the J gene lost 1 base, with 8 bases spanning the gap. CDR3 DNA: TGTGCCACCCGACTAGGCCAAGAGACCCAGTACTTC. This codes for CATRLGQETQYF.

The J gene is TRBJ2-1, the V gene TRBV5-1; D gene uncertain. Per germline, CDR1 SGHRS and CDR2 YFSETQ. The CDR3 length is 11 residues. The V and J ends lost 4 bases and 6 bases respectively, with 5 bases between them. CDR3 sequence reads: CASSSPNEQFF. CDR3 nucleotide sequence: TGCGCCAGCAGCAGTCCCAATGAGCAGTTCTTC.

The rearrangement uses TRBV29-1 and TRBJ2-5; TRBD2 is a possible D gene (6 bases). The CDR3 has 16 amino acids. Germline V gene data show CDR1 as SQVTM and CDR2 as ANQGSEA. With 7 bases removed from V and 3 bases from J, the gap between germline ends came to 24 bases. CDR3 in amino acids: CSAGTWSGDRKETQYF. CDR3 nucleotides: TGCAGCGCTGGGACTTGGAGTGGGGACCGAAAAGAGACCCAGTACTTC.

This clonotype appeared once. In nucleotides, the CDR3 is TGCGCCAGCAGCGCTCCGGGACTCACCTACGAGCAGTACTTC. This encodes CASSAPGLTYEQYF. This chain uses TRBV5-1 with TRBJ2-7; D might be TRBD2 (6 bases). CDR3 length: 14 amino acids. V shed 4 bases and J shed 2 bases, with 13 bases lying between them. In germline, CDR1 is SGHRS, CDR2 YFSETQ.

The rearrangement joins TRBV9 to TRBJ2-1, with D possibly being TRBD1 (5 bases). The germline V and J ends were trimmed by 0 bases and 5 bases, with 6 bases remaining between them. Per the germline V gene, CDR1 is SGDLS and CDR2 is YYNGEE. The CDR3 extends over 13 amino acids. CDR3 bases: TGTGCCAGCAGCGTAGAAGGGGACAATGAGCAGTTCTTC. Protein: CASSVEGDNEQFF. The full variable domain, in which reference TRBV9 and TRBJ2-1 provide the parts outside the CDR3, is DSGVTQTPKHLITATGQRVTLRCSPRSGDLSVYWYQQSLDQGLQFLIQYYNGEERAKGNILERFSAQQFPDLHSELNLSSLELGDSALYFCASSVEGDNEQFFGPGTRLTVL.

This chain connects TRBV5-6 to TRBJ2-2; D call uncertain. Germline V gene lookup returns CDR1 SGHDT and CDR2 YYEEEE. The CDR3 loop spans 12 amino acids. The V end lost 3 bases, the J end lost 5 bases, and 5 bases lay between the germline ends. The CDR3 sequence: CASSSVTGELFF. CDR3 DNA: TGTGCCAGCAGCTCCGTTACCGGGGAGCTGTTTTTT.

The rearrangement links TRBV20-1 to TRBJ2-2; TRBD2 might be the D (6 bases). From germline, CDR1 is DFQATT and CDR2 SNEGSKA (reference sequence). V was pared by 6 bases and J by 2 bases, with 28 bases between. This CDR3 contains 19 residues. Written as DNA, the CDR3 is TGCAGTGCCCAACCATACCGGAGCGGGTCATCCAAAAACACCGGGGAGCTGTTTTTT. Translation gives CSAQPYRSGSSKNTGELFF.

This sequence joins TRBV11-2 and TRBJ2-1; D remains ambiguous. Germline V gives CDR1 SGHAT, CDR2 FQNNGV. The CDR3 spans 14 residues. V was shortened by 0 bases and J by 5 bases, with 8 bases between the two germline ends. Here the CDR3 reads CASSLDGLNNEQFF. DNA for the CDR3: TGTGCCAGCAGCTTAGATGGATTGAACAATGAGCAGTTCTTC.

The V call is TRBV4-1, the J call TRBJ2-5, with 11 bases matching TRBD2. The germline V gene has CDR1 MGHRA and CDR2 YSYEKL. V trimming: 0 bases; J trimming: 5 bases; junction bases outside the gene matches: 5. The CDR3 totals 16 residues. CDR3 in DNA: TGCGCCAGCAGCCAAGAACTAGCGGGAGTGGGGGAGACCCAGTACTTC. Its translation is CASSQELAGVGETQYF.

V and J are TRBV12-3 or TRBV12-4 and TRBJ2-1; D gene ambiguous. Trimming pared 1 base from V and 8 bases from J, leaving 6 bases between. The CDR3 length is 12 residues. In DNA form, the CDR3 reads TGTGCCAGCAGTTTAGTAGTGGATGAGCAGTTCTTC. Protein sequence: CASSLVVDEQFF.

V usage is TRBV7-2 and J usage is TRBJ1-2; D ambiguous. The CDR3 covers 14 residues. Trimming shortened V by 5 bases and J by 0 bases, and 10 bases separated the two germline ends. Germline V gene lookup returns CDR1 SGHTA and CDR2 FQGNSA. The CDR3 is CASSLTSTNYGYTF. In DNA, the CDR3 is TGTGCCAGCAGCCTGACAAGTACTAACTATGGCTACACCTTC.

The rearrangement uses TRBV3-1 and TRBJ1-1; unclear D gene. V shed 4 bases and J shed 6 bases, with 9 bases lying between them. The CDR3 has 12 amino acids. From germline, CDR1 is LGHDT and CDR2 YNNKEL (reference sequence). The CDR3 DNA reads TGTGCCAGCAGCCTCTTAGGCGCTGAAGCTTTCTTT. This codes for CASSLLGAEAFF. The complete variable domain, with remaining parts taken from reference TRBV3-1 and TRBJ1-1, reads DTAVSQTPKYLVTQMGNDKSIKCEQNLGHDTMYWYKQDSKKFLKIMFSYNNKELIINETVPNRFSPKSPDKAHLNLHINSLELGDSAVYFCASSLLGAEAFFGQGTRLTVV.

The chain joins TRBV19 to TRBJ2-1, with 12 nucleotides matching TRBD2. This CDR3 is built from 15 residues. V gave up 3 bases and J gave up 6 bases; unmatched junction bases: 3. CDR1 is LNHDA, CDR2 SQIVND, per germline (reference sequence). CDR3 loop: CASSILAGGINEQFF. CDR3 sequence (DNA): TGTGCCAGTAGTATCCTAGCGGGAGGGATCAATGAGCAGTTCTTC.

The rearrangement joins TRBV7-9 to TRBJ2-7; perhaps TRBD1 as D (6 bases). The germline gives CDR1 SEHNR, CDR2 FQNEAQ (reference sequence). Trimming stripped 5 bases from V and 4 bases from J, with 15 bases between. This CDR3 contains 14 residues. The CDR3 here is CASSDRDTQYEQYF. For the CDR3, the DNA is TGTGCCAGCAGCGACCGGGACACTCAATACGAGCAGTACTTC.

The table lists this clonotype with a count of one. The rearrangement links TRBV20-1 to TRBJ1-1; D unclear. The CDR3 contains 10 residues. CDR1 is DFQATT, CDR2 SNEGSKA, per germline (reference sequence). Trimming shortened V by 7 bases and J by 6 bases, and 9 bases separated the two germline ends. The CDR3 sequence is CSVVRSEAFF. CDR3 coding DNA: TGCAGTGTCGTAAGGTCTGAAGCTTTCTTT.

CDR3 in amino acids: CSAIALASGDFVDEQFF. The CDR3 bases are TGCAGTGCTATCGCTTTAGCTAGCGGGGATTTTGTCGATGAGCAGTTCTTC. The chain joins TRBV20-1 to TRBJ2-1; TRBD2 matches 9 bases. Germline CDR1 reads DFQATT; CDR2 reads SNEGSKA (reference sequence). The J segment lost 8 bases and the V segment lost 4 bases, leaving 18 bases of the junction unmatched. The CDR3 is 17 residues long.

This chain connects TRBV29-1 to TRBJ1-2, with no clear D. Germline CDR1 SQVTM, CDR2 ANQGSEA. The CDR3 loop spans 12 amino acids. Trimming removed 3 bases at V and 4 bases at J, with 9 bases between. The CDR3 protein is CSVEATPYGYTF. CDR3 nucleotides: TGCAGCGTTGAGGCTACACCCTATGGCTACACCTTC. The variable domain in full, with the rest retrieved from reference TRBV29-1 and TRBJ1-2, is SAVISQKPSRDICQRGTSLTIQCQVDSQVTMMFWYRQQPGQSLTLIATANQGSEATYESGFVIDKFPISRPNLTFSTLTVSNMSPEDSSIYLCSVEATPYGYTFGSGTRLTVV.

This clonotype has only one observation. A much more abundant neighbour one base away suggests this may be a read error. V usage is TRBV12-3 or TRBV12-4 and J usage is TRBJ2-6; D not resolved. The length of the CDR3 is 13 residues. Deletions cut 7 bases from V and 0 bases from J, with 4 bases between. The CDR3 DNA reads TGTGCCAGCACCCCCTCTGGGGCCAACGTCCTGACTTTC. It codes for CASTPSGANVLTF.

The CDR3 DNA sequence: TGTGCCAGTAGTACTAGCGGGAGCCTATACAATGAGCAGTTCTTC. Protein: CASSTSGSLYNEQFF. This chain links TRBV19 with TRBJ2-1; 10 bases are shared with TRBD2. The CDR3 contains 15 residues. CDR1 LNHDA and CDR2 SQIVND come from the germline V gene (reference sequence). V lost 4 bases and J lost 4; bases outside the gene matches: 4. Full variable domain (remainder filled in from reference TRBV19 and TRBJ2-1): DGGITQSPKYLFRKEGQNVTLSCEQNLNHDAMYWYRQDPGQGLRLIYYSQIVNDFQKGDIAEGYSVSREKKESFPLTVTSAQKNPTAFYLCASSTSGSLYNEQFFGPGTRLTVL.

The rearrangement joins TRBV29-1 to TRBJ2-5; D is possibly TRBD1 (6 bases). The CDR3 covers 13 residues. Germline V gene sequence: CDR1 SQVTM, CDR2 ANQGSEA. The V and J ends lost 7 bases and 4 bases respectively, with 16 bases between them. CDR3: CSGTRDTSETQYF. The CDR3 DNA reads TGCAGCGGGACCCGGGACACCTCAGAGACCCAGTACTTC.

The chain has TRBV6-5 and TRBJ1-2; TRBD1 matches at 9 bases. The CDR3 totals 13 residues. In germline, CDR1 is MNHEY, CDR2 SVGAGI. V trimming: 3 bases; J trimming: 8 bases; junction bases outside the gene matches: 4. The CDR3 coding sequence is TGTGCCAGCAGTTATCGGACAGGGGACGGCTACACCTTC. Translated, it gives CASSYRTGDGYTF.

The V gene is TRBV9, the J gene TRBJ2-3; 7 nucleotides match TRBD1. V was pared by 0 bases and J by 6 bases, with 10 bases of the junction left unmatched. This CDR3 contains 16 residues. From germline, CDR1 is SGDLS and CDR2 YYNGEE. CDR3 amino acids: CASSVDRQGLGDTQYF. The CDR3 coding sequence is TGTGCCAGCAGCGTAGATAGACAGGGCCTCGGGGATACGCAGTATTTT. The full variable domain, its missing parts supplied by reference TRBV9 and TRBJ2-3, is DSGVTQTPKHLITATGQRVTLRCSPRSGDLSVYWYQQSLDQGLQFLIQYYNGEERAKGNILERFSAQQFPDLHSELNLSSLELGDSALYFCASSVDRQGLGDTQYFGPGTRLTVL.

This clonotype came up once. CDR3 amino acids: CSAESSYNEQFF. In nucleotides, the CDR3 is TGCAGCGCTGAGTCAAGTTACAATGAGCAGTTCTTC. V usage is TRBV29-1 and J usage is TRBJ2-1, with D unclear. Trimming took off 7 bases at V and 4 bases at J, with 11 bases between the two ends. The CDR3 runs to 12 residues. CDR1 and CDR2 from the germline V gene are SQVTM and ANQGSEA.

The chain joins TRBV13 to TRBJ2-5; TRBD2 matches 7 bases. The CDR3 contains 13 residues. J lost 5 bases, V lost 5 bases, and 5 bases had no gene match. Germline-derived CDR1 and CDR2 are PRHDT and FYEKMQ (reference sequence). CDR3 DNA sequence: TGTGCCAGCAGCAACACCGGGGGGGAGACCCAGTACTTC. It is translated as CASSNTGGETQYF.

The chain joins TRBV4-1 to TRBJ2-2; D gene unclear. This CDR3 has 12 residues. V lost 4 bases, J lost 7 bases, and 7 bases lay in between. Germline V gene lookup returns CDR1 MGHRA and CDR2 YSYEKL. CDR3 in amino acids: CASSLTNGELFF. The CDR3 region has the DNA TGCGCCAGCAGCCTGACAAACGGGGAGCTGTTTTTT.

The chain is built from TRBV19 and TRBJ2-5, with D unclear. Trimming took 4 bases from V and 5 from J, leaving 14 bases between them. The CDR3 loop spans 14 amino acids. CDR1 is LNHDA and CDR2 is SQIVND in the germline V gene (reference sequence). CDR3 protein: CASSTAMTLETQYF. In nucleotides, the CDR3 is TGTGCCAGTAGTACGGCCATGACGTTGGAGACCCAGTACTTC.

This clonotype is a singleton in its sample. The rearrangement joins TRBV4-1 to TRBJ2-1, with 8 bases that match TRBD2. The CDR3 totals 13 residues. Losses at the gene ends were 6 bases for V and 8 bases for J; bases not matched to a gene: 6. Germline V CDR1 and CDR2: MGHRA, YSYEKL. CDR3 protein: CASRGLGNYEQFF. CDR3 DNA sequence: TGCGCCAGCAGGGGACTAGGGAACTATGAGCAGTTCTTC.

This rearrangement joins TRBV14 to TRBJ2-7, with 8 bases matching TRBD2. CDR3 length equals 14 residues. V was clipped by 4 bases and J by 3 bases; unmatched bases: 5. Germline CDR1 is SGHDN and CDR2 is FVKESK. CDR3 amino acids: CASSLSAGVYEQYF. CDR3 in DNA: TGTGCCAGCAGCCTTTCAGCGGGAGTCTACGAGCAGTACTTC.